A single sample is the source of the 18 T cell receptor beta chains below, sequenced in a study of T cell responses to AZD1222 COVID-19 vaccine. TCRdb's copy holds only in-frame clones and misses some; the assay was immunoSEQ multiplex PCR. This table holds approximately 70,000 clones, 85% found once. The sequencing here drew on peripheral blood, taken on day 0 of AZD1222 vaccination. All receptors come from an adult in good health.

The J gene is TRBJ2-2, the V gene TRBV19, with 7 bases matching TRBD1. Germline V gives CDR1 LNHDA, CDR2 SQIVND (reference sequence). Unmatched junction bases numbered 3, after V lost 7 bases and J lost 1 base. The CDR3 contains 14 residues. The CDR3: CASTRQGNTGELFF. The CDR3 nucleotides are TGTGCCAGTACTAGACAGGGGAACACCGGGGAGCTGTTTTTT.

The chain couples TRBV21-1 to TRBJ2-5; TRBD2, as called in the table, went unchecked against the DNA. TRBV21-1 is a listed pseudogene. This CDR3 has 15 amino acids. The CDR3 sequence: CASTQFQTLQETQYF. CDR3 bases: TGTGCCAGCACCCAATTCCAGACTCTTCAAGAGACCCAGTACTTC.

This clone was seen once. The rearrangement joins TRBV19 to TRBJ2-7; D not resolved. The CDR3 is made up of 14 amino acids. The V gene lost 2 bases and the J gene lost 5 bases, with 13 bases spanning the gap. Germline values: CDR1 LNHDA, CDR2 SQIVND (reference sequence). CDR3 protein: CASSIKATIDEQYF. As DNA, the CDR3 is TGTGCCAGTAGTATAAAGGCGACAATTGACGAGCAGTACTTC.

This CDR3 reads CSVETSGTDTQYF. The DNA for the CDR3 is TGCAGCGTTGAAACTAGCGGCACAGATACGCAGTATTTT. V and J are TRBV29-1 and TRBJ2-3; 7 bases are shared with TRBD2. The CDR3 totals 13 residues. From germline, CDR1 is SQVTM and CDR2 ANQGSEA. The ends lost 2 bases at V and 1 base at J; junction bases unmatched: 0.

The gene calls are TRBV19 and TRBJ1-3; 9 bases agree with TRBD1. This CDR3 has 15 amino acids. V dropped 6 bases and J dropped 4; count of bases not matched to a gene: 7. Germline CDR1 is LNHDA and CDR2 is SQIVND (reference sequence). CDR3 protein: CASRDRDRAGNTIYF. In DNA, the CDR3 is TGTGCCAGTAGGGACCGGGACAGGGCCGGAAACACCATATATTTT.

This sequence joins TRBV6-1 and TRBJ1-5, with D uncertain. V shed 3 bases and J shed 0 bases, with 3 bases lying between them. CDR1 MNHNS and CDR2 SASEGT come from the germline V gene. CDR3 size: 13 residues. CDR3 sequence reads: CASSESSNQPQHF. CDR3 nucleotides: TGTGCCAGCAGTGAGAGTAGCAATCAGCCCCAGCATTTT.

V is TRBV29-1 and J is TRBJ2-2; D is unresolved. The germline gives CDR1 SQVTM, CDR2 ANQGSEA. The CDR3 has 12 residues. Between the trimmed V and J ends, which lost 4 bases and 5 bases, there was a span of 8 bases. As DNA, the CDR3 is TGCAGCGTTGTATCGCCTACCGGGGAGCTGTTTTTT. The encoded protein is CSVVSPTGELFF.

The CDR3, as DNA: TGCGCCAGCAGCCCCCTGCGGGGGGCCAACGTCCTGACTTTC. It is translated as CASSPLRGANVLTF. The chain has TRBV5-1 and TRBJ2-6; no clear D. Trimming left V 4 bases short and J 4 bases short, with 9 bases between. This CDR3 has 14 residues. The germline V gene has CDR1 SGHRS and CDR2 YFSETQ.

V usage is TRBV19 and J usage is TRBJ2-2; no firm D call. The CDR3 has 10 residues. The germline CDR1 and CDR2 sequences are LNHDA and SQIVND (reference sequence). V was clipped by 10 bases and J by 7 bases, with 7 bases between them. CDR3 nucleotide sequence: TGTGCCACCCGGAACGGGGAGCTGTTTTTT. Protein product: CATRNGELFF.

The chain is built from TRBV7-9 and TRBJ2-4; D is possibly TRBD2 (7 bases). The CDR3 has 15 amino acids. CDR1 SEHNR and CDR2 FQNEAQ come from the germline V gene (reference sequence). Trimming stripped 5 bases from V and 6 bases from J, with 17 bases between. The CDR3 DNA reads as TGTGCCAGCAGCCCCACCGGGGGGCCAGGAAACATTCAGTACTTC. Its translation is CASSPTGGPGNIQYF.

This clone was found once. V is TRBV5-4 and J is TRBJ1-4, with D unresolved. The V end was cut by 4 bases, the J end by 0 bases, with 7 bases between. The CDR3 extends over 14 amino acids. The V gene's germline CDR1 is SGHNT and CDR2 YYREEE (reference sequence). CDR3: CASSEGATNEKLFF. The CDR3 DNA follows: TGTGCCAGCAGCGAAGGAGCAACTAATGAAAAACTGTTTTTT. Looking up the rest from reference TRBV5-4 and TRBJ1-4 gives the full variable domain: ETGVTQSPTHLIKTRGQQVTLRCSSQSGHNTVSWYQQALGQGPQFIFQYYREEENGRGNFPPRFSGLQFPNYSSELNVNALELDDSALYLCASSEGATNEKLFFGSGTQLSVL.

Here the CDR3 DNA reads TGCGCCAGCAGTGAATACGGGGGCGGCGAGACCCAGTACTTC. It translates to CASSEYGGGETQYF. The genes are TRBV10-1 and TRBJ2-5, with D perhaps given as TRBD1 or TRBD2 (6 bases each). Trimming took 3 bases from V and 5 from J, leaving 13 bases between them. Germline V gene sequence: CDR1 WNHNN, CDR2 SYGVQD (reference sequence). The CDR3 extends over 14 amino acids.

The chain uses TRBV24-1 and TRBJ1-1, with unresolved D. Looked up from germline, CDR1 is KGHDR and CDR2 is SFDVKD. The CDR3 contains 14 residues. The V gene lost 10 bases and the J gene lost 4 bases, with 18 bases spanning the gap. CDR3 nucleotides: TGTGCCACTAAACCTAACCCGCCGGGCACTGAAGCTTTCTTT. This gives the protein CATKPNPPGTEAFF.

In nucleotides, the CDR3 is TGTGCCAGCAGTTTATACCTAGCTAGCACAGATACGCAGTATTTT. This translates into CASSLYLASTDTQYF. J is TRBJ2-3 and V is TRBV27; tentative D call: TRBD2 (5 bases). Germline V gene sequence: CDR1 MNHEY, CDR2 SMNVEV (reference sequence). This CDR3 spans 15 amino acids. The V end was cut by 1 base, the J end by 0 bases, with 8 bases between.

CDR3 sequence reads: CASSYQQGGRNTEAFF. The DNA of the CDR3 is TGTGCCAGCAGTTACCAACAGGGGGGACGGAACACTGAAGCTTTCTTT. The rearrangement joins TRBV6-5 to TRBJ1-1, with 8 bases lining up with TRBD1. This CDR3 has 16 amino acids. Germline V gene data show CDR1 as MNHEY and CDR2 as SVGAGI. Trimming took 2 bases from V and 1 from J; bases not matched to a gene: 6.

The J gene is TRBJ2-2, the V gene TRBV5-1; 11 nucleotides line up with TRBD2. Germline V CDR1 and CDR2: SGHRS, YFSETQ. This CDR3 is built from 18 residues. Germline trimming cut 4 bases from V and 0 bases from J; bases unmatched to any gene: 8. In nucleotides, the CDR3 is TGCGCCAGCAGCCTGGCTAGCGGGGGGAACCCGAACACCGGGGAGCTGTTTTTT. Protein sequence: CASSLASGGNPNTGELFF.

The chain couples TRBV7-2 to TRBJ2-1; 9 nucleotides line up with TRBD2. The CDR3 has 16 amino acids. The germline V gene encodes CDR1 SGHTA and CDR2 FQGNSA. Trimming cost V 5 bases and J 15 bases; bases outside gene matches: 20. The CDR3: CASSALLGGGADNPFF. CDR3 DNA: TGTGCCAGCAGCGCTCTGCTGGGCGGGGGGGCCGACAATCCGTTCTTC.

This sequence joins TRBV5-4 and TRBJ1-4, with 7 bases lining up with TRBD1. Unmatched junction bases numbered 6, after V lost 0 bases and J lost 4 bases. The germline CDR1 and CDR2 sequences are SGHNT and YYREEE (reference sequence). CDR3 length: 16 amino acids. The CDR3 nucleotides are TGTGCCAGCAGCTTGGAGCCGGGACAGTTTAATGAAAAACTGTTTTTT. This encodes CASSLEPGQFNEKLFF.